The 5 T cell receptor beta chains reported below all come from one sample, sequenced in a study of glioma-infiltrating T cells. Using RNA template, CDR3s of TCR alpha and beta were amplified with iRepertoire arm-PCR. TCRdb re-called the multiplex PCR reads through MiXCR, storing one row per CDR3 protein. The table has some 130,000 distinct CDR3 sequences, approximately 24% seen once. Sequences were obtained from glioma tissue, nonneoplastic brain tissue, or PBMCs (not recorded which). The receptors derive from a human donor with low-grade glioma or glioblastoma, undergoing nonglioma brain surgery, or in good health (not recorded which).

Ten or more counts support this clonotype. The chain couples TRBV6-1 to TRBJ2-7, with TRBD1 as a possible D gene (5 bases). Germline-derived CDR1 and CDR2 are MNHNS and SASEGT. This CDR3 comprises 12 residues. Trimming took off 10 bases at V and 4 bases at J, with 14 bases between the two ends. The CDR3 nucleotides read TGTGCCACCCTTGGGGCCACTTACGAGCAGTACGTC. Translated: CATLGATYEQYV.

This clonotype was counted a few times. The V call is TRBV5-4, the J call TRBJ1-1, with D unclear. CDR3 length: 14 residues. V was cut by 4 bases and J by 1 base, with 11 bases left in between. Looked up from germline, CDR1 is SGHNT and CDR2 is YYREEE (reference sequence). In DNA form, the CDR3 reads TGTGCCAGCAGCCCTCGGAACAAGAACACTGAAGCTTTCTTT. Protein product: CASSPRNKNTEAFF.

J is TRBJ2-3 and V is TRBV10-3; D not resolved. This CDR3 has 13 residues. The germline V and J ends were trimmed by 3 bases and 8 bases, with 12 bases remaining between them. From germline, CDR1 is ENHRY and CDR2 SYGVKD. The CDR3, as DNA: TGTGCCATCAGTGAATCGAACCCCCCTACGCAGTATTTT. As protein: CAISESNPPTQYF.

The rearrangement joins TRBV7-9 to TRBJ1-1; no firm D call. CDR1 and CDR2 from the germline V gene are SEHNR and FQNEAQ (reference sequence). The length of the CDR3 is 13 residues. The germline V and J ends were trimmed by 8 bases and 5 bases, with 15 bases remaining between them. DNA for the CDR3: TGTGCCAGCTCACCAACGCCGACGACTGAAGCTTTCTTT. Protein: CASSPTPTTEAFF.

This clonotype was observed many times. This chain links TRBV7-9 with TRBJ2-5; perhaps TRBD2 as D (6 bases). The CDR3 sequence is 13 residues long. CDR1 is SEHNR and CDR2 is FQNEAQ in the germline V gene (reference sequence). V was cut by 7 bases and J by 4 bases, with 13 bases left in between. DNA of the CDR3: TGTGCCAGCACCGGACGGGGAGGAGAGACCCAGTACTTC. This sequence encodes CASTGRGGETQYF.